The 20 T cell receptor beta chains listed next were all sequenced from one sample in a study of regulatory T cells in long-lasting Graves disease. The time point denotes: persistent/refractory GD, antithyroid drugs over 5 years with positive TRAb. Researchers made the TCR library from RNA that was extracted from PBMCs. Building of the TCR beta libraries involved iRepertoire HTBI primers and Arm-PCR of CDR3 regions. Each CDR3 protein gets one entry after TCRdb re-called the multiplex PCR reads with MiXCR. The table lists some 340,000 distinct CDR3 sequences, roughly 24% of them singletons, with approximately 28% in the top ten. The source material was peripheral blood mononuclear cells (PBMCs), sampled when the disease was refractory, from a patient treated with antithyroid drugs. The source is a woman aged 40 to 50 with Graves disease.

This clonotype has at least ten counts. V usage is TRBV5-6 and J usage is TRBJ2-5; the D gene is possibly TRBD1 (5 bases). V was shortened by 1 base and J by 5 bases, with 15 bases between the two germline ends. The CDR3 is 15 amino acids. The germline V gene has CDR1 SGHDT and CDR2 YYEEEE. The CDR3 bases are TGTGCCAGCAGCTTGTTCTGGGGCCAAGGGGAGACCCAGTACTTC. Its protein is CASSLFWGQGETQYF.

This chain uses TRBV28 with TRBJ1-3; D ambiguous. The V gene's germline CDR1 is MDHEN and CDR2 SYDVKM. CDR3 length equals 16 residues. V lost 7 bases to trimming and J lost 2 bases, with 18 bases between them. DNA of the CDR3: TGTGCCAGCACCGTGTCTATGCTTTGGGCTGGAAACACCATATATTTT. Protein sequence: CASTVSMLWAGNTIYF. The variable domain in full, with the rest retrieved from reference TRBV28 and TRBJ1-3, is DVKVTQSSRYLVKRTGEKVFLECVQDMDHENMFWYRQDPGLGLRLIYFSYDVKMKEKGDIPEGYSVSREKKERFSLILESASTNQTSMYLCASTVSMLWAGNTIYFGEGSWLTVV.

CDR3 coding DNA: TGTGCCAGTAGTACGGAAACGGGACAGGTCTTGTATGGGGCTCAGCCCCAGCATTTT. Residues: CASSTETGQVLYGAQPQHF. V is TRBV19 and J is TRBJ1-5; 8 bases align to TRBD1. Germline V gene lookup returns CDR1 LNHDA and CDR2 SQIVND (reference sequence). V shed 4 bases, J shed 6 bases, and the junction held 20 bases outside the gene matches. This CDR3 is 19 amino acids long.

Regarding this clonotype: Relative to the germline gene, one junction end is altered; a read error may explain this. The gene calls are TRBV11-2 and TRBJ1-1, with a tentative D call TRBD1 (6 bases). This CDR3 is 15 amino acids long. The germline V gene has CDR1 SGHAT and CDR2 FQNNGV. The CDR3 spells CANSPQGLLNTEAFF. The CDR3 DNA reads as TGTGCCAACAGCCCTCAGGGGCTCTTGAACACTGAAGCTTTCTTT.

Ten or more counts support this clonotype. This sequence joins TRBV6-4 and TRBJ1-5; 7 bases agree with TRBD1. V lost 2 bases, J lost 6 bases, and 4 bases stayed unmatched. The CDR3 contains 14 residues. Germline CDR1 and CDR2: MRHNA and SNTAGT. The CDR3, as DNA: TGTGCCAGCAGTGACGACAGGGCAGGTCAGCCCCAGCATTTT. This gives the protein CASSDDRAGQPQHF.

The J gene is TRBJ1-2, the V gene TRBV27; the match to TRBD1 covers 7 bases. The V segment lost 3 bases and the J segment 5 bases; nucleotides outside the gene matches: 9. Germline V gene data show CDR1 as MNHEY and CDR2 as SMNVEV (reference sequence). CDR3 length: 15 amino acids. The CDR3 loop reads CASSFLAGTAYGYTF. The CDR3 DNA follows: TGTGCCAGCAGTTTCCTAGCCGGGACAGCATATGGCTACACCTTC.

The chain employs TRBV29-1 and TRBJ1-4; weak D call: TRBD1 (5 bases). There are 13 residues in the CDR3. Trimming removed 7 bases from V and 5 bases from J, with 14 bases in between. Per germline, CDR1 SQVTM and CDR2 ANQGSEA. The CDR3 sequence is CSARLRGNEKLFF. Here the CDR3 DNA reads TGCAGCGCCCGGCTCCGGGGGAATGAAAAACTGTTTTTT.

At least ten counts were recorded for this clonotype. CDR3 bases: TGTGCCAGCAGCTTTCTGAGCGGGAGGGGAGAGACCCAGTACTTC. Translation gives CASSFLSGRGETQYF. The chain couples TRBV11-2 to TRBJ2-5; TRBD2 agrees at 10 bases. V gave up 3 bases and J gave up 4 bases; unmatched junction bases: 5. The germline CDR1 and CDR2 sequences are SGHAT and FQNNGV. The CDR3 spans 15 residues.

In its sample, this clonotype was seen a few times. V and J are TRBV12-3 or TRBV12-4 and TRBJ2-2, with a possible D match to TRBD1 (5 bases). The CDR3 sequence is 15 residues long. Trimming took off 6 bases at V and 2 bases at J, with 13 bases between the two ends. The chain's CDR3 is CASRKRTPNTGELFF. The CDR3 DNA follows: TGTGCCAGCAGAAAAAGGACACCAAACACCGGGGAGCTGTTTTTT.

For this clonotype: It is likely a read error, because the conserved phenylalanine at the end of the CDR3 is missing. The chain links TRBV4-2 to TRBJ1-3; D is undetermined. This CDR3 has 16 residues. V was pared by 0 bases and J by 0 bases, with 9 bases between. The germline V gene encodes CDR1 LGHNA and CDR2 YNFKEQ. The CDR3 spells CASSQDRGTSGNTIYL. In nucleotides, the CDR3 is TGTGCCAGCAGCCAAGATCGCGGAACCTCTGGAAACACCATATATTTA.

In its sample, this clonotype was seen many times. The rearrangement links TRBV28 to TRBJ1-5, with D perhaps matching TRBD1 (6 bases). V was trimmed by 6 bases and J by 7 bases, leaving 16 bases between them. In germline, CDR1 is MDHEN, CDR2 SYDVKM. The CDR3 is 14 amino acids. CDR3 DNA: TGTGCCAGCAGGCTTCAGGGGTCGAGACAGCCCCAGCATTTT. Protein sequence: CASRLQGSRQPQHF.

This clonotype was seen many times. The J gene is TRBJ2-3, the V gene TRBV2; no definite D call. This CDR3 has 12 residues. Germline V gene lookup returns CDR1 SNHLY and CDR2 FYNNEI. V was trimmed by 5 bases and J by 6 bases, leaving 9 bases between them. The CDR3 protein is CASSPTTDTQYF. Here the CDR3 DNA reads TGTGCCAGCAGTCCGACGACGGATACGCAGTATTTT.

This clonotype was seen ten or more times. The rearrangement links TRBV2 to TRBJ2-5; D is possibly TRBD2 (5 bases). V was shortened by 6 bases and J by 1 base, with 9 bases between the two germline ends. Germline V lookup: CDR1 SNHLY, CDR2 FYNNEI. This CDR3 has 13 residues. CDR3 coding DNA: TGTGCCAGCAGAGAGGGCAGCCAAGAGACCCAGTACTTC. This codes for CASREGSQETQYF.

This clonotype was counted ten times or more. The V gene is TRBV29-1, the J gene TRBJ2-2; D gene unclear. The CDR3 covers 12 residues. V was trimmed by 7 bases and J by 5 bases, leaving 11 bases between them. The V gene's germline CDR1 is SQVTM and CDR2 ANQGSEA. Here the CDR3 reads CSELTLTGELFF. In DNA form, the CDR3 reads TGCAGCGAGCTGACATTAACCGGGGAGCTGTTTTTT.

The chain recombines TRBV7-9 with TRBJ2-3; 12 nucleotides align to TRBD1. This CDR3 region has 19 residues. CDR1 and CDR2 from the germline V gene are SEHNR and FQNEAQ (reference sequence). The J segment lost 5 bases and the V segment lost 3 bases, leaving 15 bases of the junction unmatched. The CDR3 bases are TGTGCCAGCAGCTTGGCTGGGACAGGGGGCGCGAATTTTGGAGATACGCAGTATTTT. It codes for CASSLAGTGGANFGDTQYF.

This clonotype was detected ten times or more. This chain uses TRBV28 with TRBJ1-1; D might be TRBD1 (5 bases). V lost 6 bases to trimming and J lost 3 bases, with 17 bases between them. CDR3 length: 15 residues. Germline-derived CDR1 and CDR2 are MDHEN and SYDVKM. The CDR3 nucleotides are TGTGCCAGCAGCTCCGGCGGGGCCGGGCACACTGAAGCTTTCTTT. It yields the protein CASSSGGAGHTEAFF.

This clonotype is a singleton in its sample. A clone one base away is much larger, so this may be a read error. V and J are TRBV2 and TRBJ1-2, with D perhaps matching TRBD1 (6 bases). CDR1 SNHLY and CDR2 FYNNEI come from the germline V gene. This CDR3 has 16 residues. V was cut by 7 bases and J by 5 bases, with 23 bases left in between. The CDR3 nucleotides read TGTGCCAGCACCCCCCTGGAGGGGGAATCTGTGTATGGCTACACCTTC. It codes for CASTPLEGESVYGYTF.

This clonotype has just a few counts. The rearrangement links TRBV3-1 to TRBJ1-1, with TRBD1 as a possible D gene (6 bases). CDR1 is LGHDT and CDR2 is YNNKEL in the germline V gene (reference sequence). V lost 1 base and J lost 11, with 17 bases in between. This CDR3 spans 14 amino acids. CDR3: CASSQGGIGTIAFF. The CDR3, as DNA: TGTGCCAGCAGCCAAGGGGGTATAGGGACAATCGCTTTCTTT. Full variable domain (remainder filled in from reference TRBV3-1 and TRBJ1-1): DTAVSQTPKYLVTQMGNDKSIKCEQNLGHDTMYWYKQDSKKFLKIMFSYNNKELIINETVPNRFSPKSPDKAHLNLHINSLELGDSAVYFCASSQGGIGTIAFFGQGTRLTVV.

The chain combines TRBV28 with TRBJ1-4; no definite D call. The germline V gene has CDR1 MDHEN and CDR2 SYDVKM. The CDR3 runs 14 residues. The germline V and J ends were trimmed by 3 bases and 0 bases, with 5 bases remaining between them. The CDR3 protein is CASSLAATNEKLFF. In DNA form, the CDR3 reads TGTGCCAGCAGTTTGGCAGCAACTAATGAAAAACTGTTTTTT.

The chain is built from TRBV9 and TRBJ2-2, with D perhaps matching TRBD1 (6 bases). The CDR3 is 16 residues long. Germline CDR1 reads SGDLS; CDR2 reads YYNGEE. V was clipped by 4 bases and J by 2 bases, with 15 bases between them. The CDR3: CASSTQGGQNTGELFF. The CDR3 nucleotides read TGTGCCAGCAGCACACAGGGCGGACAAAACACCGGGGAGCTGTTTTTT.